This T cell receptor (beta chain) was captured by sequencing in a study of blood T cells in healthy people across ages. The second PCR ran 7 to 11 cycles with a sample-barcoded 5' primer and J-beta primers. Each cDNA molecule carried a tag from a template-switch adaptor that contained 12 random nucleotides. TCRdb independently ran MiXCR on the 5' RACE reads; one entry per CDR3 protein. Of some 1.7 million distinct CDR3 sequences in the sample, roughly 27% were seen once. As regards this clonotype: Its matching antigen is unknown.

Whole-study findings and limits: Both naive CD4+ cell counts and diversity were greater in long-lived donors than in aged donors. Considered underestimates were the diversity estimates obtained from one million T cells. PBMCs were not sorted, which prevented a conclusive comparison of naive versus antigen-experienced cells.

Trimming pared 5 bases from V and 4 bases from J, leaving 11 bases between. The germline gives CDR1 SGHRS, CDR2 YFSETQ. The CDR3 consists of 13 residues. Sequencing was carried out using blood. This TCR was sampled from a woman aged 30 to 39 in good health. The genes are TRBV5-1 and TRBJ2-3; a possible D gene is TRBD1 (5 bases). In DNA form, the CDR3 reads TGCGCCAGCAGGCTAGGGGAATCAGATACGCAGTATTTT. Its protein product is CASRLGESDTQYF.